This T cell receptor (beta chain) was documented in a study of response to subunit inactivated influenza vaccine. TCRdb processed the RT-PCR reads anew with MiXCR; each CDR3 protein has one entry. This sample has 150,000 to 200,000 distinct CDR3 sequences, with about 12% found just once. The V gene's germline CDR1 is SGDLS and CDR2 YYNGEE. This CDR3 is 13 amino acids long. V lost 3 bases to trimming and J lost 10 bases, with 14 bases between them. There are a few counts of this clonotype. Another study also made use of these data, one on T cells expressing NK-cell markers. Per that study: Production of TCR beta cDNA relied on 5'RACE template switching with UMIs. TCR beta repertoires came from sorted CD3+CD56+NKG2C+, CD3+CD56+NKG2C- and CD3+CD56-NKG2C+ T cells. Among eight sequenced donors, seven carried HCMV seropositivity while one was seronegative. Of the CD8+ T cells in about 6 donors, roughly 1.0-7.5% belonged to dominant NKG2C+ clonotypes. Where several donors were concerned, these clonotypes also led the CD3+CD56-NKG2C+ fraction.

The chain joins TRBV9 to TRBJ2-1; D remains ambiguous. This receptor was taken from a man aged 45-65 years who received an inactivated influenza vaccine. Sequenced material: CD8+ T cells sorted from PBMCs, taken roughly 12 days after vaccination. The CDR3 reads CASSASDLGEQFF. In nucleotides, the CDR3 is TGTGCCAGCAGCGCAAGCGATTTGGGGGAGCAGTTCTTC.